The 16 T cell receptor beta chains below come from one sample, sequenced in a study of T cell repertoires in cytomegalovirus infection (dated by TCRdb to 2018 to 2020). Reads for this sample came from an Illumina HiSeq 1500. TCRdb reprocessing: public reads trimmed at Q25 with fastp, clones called with MiXCR, in-frame beta chains kept. Rows are unified per CDR3 protein, each entry keeping the most common DNA and genes. This sample is represented by almost 500,000 distinct CDR3 sequences; 11% of them were singletons. The ten largest account for about a tenth of the sample. The sequencing input was PBMCs. Receptors were obtained from a human donor in good health (CMV status not recorded). Some clones in this sample may be carry-over from other donors' samples.

At least ten counts were recorded for this clonotype. V gene TRBV6-2 or TRBV6-3 combines with J gene TRBJ2-3, with D possibly matching TRBD2 (5 bases). Germline V CDR1 and CDR2: MNHEY, SVGEGT. V was shortened by 6 bases and J by 6 bases, with 13 bases between the two germline ends. CDR3 length: 13 residues. Here the CDR3 reads CASRKTDSDTQYF. In nucleotides, the CDR3 is TGTGCCAGCAGAAAGACGGACTCCGATACGCAGTATTTT.

This clonotype was picked up many times. The J gene is TRBJ2-7, the V gene TRBV24-1; D not resolved. The germline V and J ends were trimmed by 1 base and 6 bases, with 6 bases remaining between them. The CDR3 has 12 residues. Germline V gives CDR1 KGHDR, CDR2 SFDVKD. The DNA for the CDR3 is TGTGCCACCAGTGATTTTGAGAGCGAGCAGTACTTC. This translates into CATSDFESEQYF.

The rearrangement joins TRBV28 to TRBJ1-1; 7 positions match TRBD1. The junction had 19 bases not matched to a gene; V was cut back by 8 bases and J by 4 bases. This CDR3 region has 17 residues. CDR1 is MDHEN, CDR2 SYDVKM, per germline. In nucleotides, the CDR3 is TGTGCCAGCTCCCGACGGGGGTACAGGGGAGTGGCCACTGAAGCTTTCTTT. Its protein product is CASSRRGYRGVATEAFF. The full variable domain, in which reference TRBV28 and TRBJ1-1 provide the parts outside the CDR3, is DVKVTQSSRYLVKRTGEKVFLECVQDMDHENMFWYRQDPGLGLRLIYFSYDVKMKEKGDIPEGYSVSREKKERFSLILESASTNQTSMYLCASSRRGYRGVATEAFFGQGTRLTVV.

The chain combines TRBV6-6 with TRBJ1-5; D is uncertain. CDR1 MNHNY and CDR2 SVGAGI come from the germline V gene (reference sequence). Between the trimmed V and J ends, which lost 6 bases and 0 bases, there was a span of 12 bases. The CDR3 sequence is 15 residues long. Written as DNA, the CDR3 is TGTGCCAGCAGCCGAGTGGGGTATAGCAATCAGCCCCAGCATTTT. Amino acid sequence: CASSRVGYSNQPQHF.

V usage is TRBV4-1 and J usage is TRBJ1-4, with D perhaps matching TRBD1 (6 bases). The germline CDR1 and CDR2 sequences are MGHRA and YSYEKL. This CDR3 region has 17 residues. V was cut by 1 base and J by 3 bases, with 15 bases left in between. The CDR3 reads CASSQVVGQGPNEKLFF. DNA of the CDR3: TGCGCCAGCAGCCAAGTAGTTGGGCAGGGGCCTAATGAAAAACTGTTTTTT.

This clonotype was detected a few times. The chain's CDR3 is CASASYGTNNEQFF. CDR3 in DNA: TGTGCCAGCGCCAGTTATGGAACGAACAATGAGCAGTTCTTC. The chain links TRBV3-1 to TRBJ2-1, with D uncertain. The CDR3 consists of 14 residues. Germline values: CDR1 LGHDT, CDR2 YNNKEL (reference sequence). The V end lost 8 bases, the J end lost 5 bases, and 16 bases lay between the germline ends.

A remark on this clonotype: A single base separates this from a much larger clone, so it may be a read error. This chain uses TRBV24-1 with TRBJ2-3; D is perhaps TRBD2 (5 bases). CDR3 length equals 16 residues. Germline assignment: CDR1 KGHDR and CDR2 SFDVKD. CDR3 nucleotides: TGTTCCACCAGTGATGGCATCGGAGGAGGTACAGATACGCAGTATTTT. Translated, it gives CSTSDGIGGGTDTQYF.

This clonotype was seen ten or more times. V gene TRBV9 combines with J gene TRBJ2-3; 7 nucleotides line up with TRBD1. CDR3 length: 14 amino acids. Germline trimming cut 4 bases from V and 2 bases from J; bases unmatched to any gene: 4. Germline V CDR1 and CDR2: SGDLS, YYNGEE. Written as DNA, the CDR3 is TGTGCCAGCAGCACCACAGGGGTCACAGATACGCAGTATTTT. The encoded protein is CASSTTGVTDTQYF.

This clonotype appeared many times. The chain has TRBV6-5 and TRBJ1-1; D not certain. V was cut by 2 bases and J by 4 bases, with 14 bases left in between. The CDR3 runs to 15 residues. The V gene's germline CDR1 is MNHEY and CDR2 SVGAGI. The CDR3 DNA is TGTGCCAGCAGTTACGAGACAACCTACTCCACTGAAGCTTTCTTT. Translating it yields CASSYETTYSTEAFF.

This sequence joins TRBV20-1 and TRBJ1-2, with D possibly TRBD1 on 6 matching bases. The CDR3 runs 14 residues. Germline CDR1 DFQATT, CDR2 SNEGSKA (reference sequence). V shed 6 bases and J shed 1 base, with 15 bases lying between them. This chain's CDR3 is CSAPEGGLNYGYTF. CDR3 DNA sequence: TGCAGTGCCCCGGAGGGGGGACTTAACTATGGCTACACCTTC.

At least ten counts were recorded for this clonotype. The V call is TRBV7-2, the J call TRBJ2-5; 7 bases line up with TRBD1. V was pared by 5 bases and J by 4 bases, with 7 bases of the junction left unmatched. The CDR3 is 14 amino acids. Germline V CDR1 and CDR2: SGHTA, FQGNSA. CDR3 sequence: CASSPSTGAETQYF. The CDR3 nucleotides are TGTGCCAGCAGCCCCTCTACAGGGGCAGAGACCCAGTACTTC.

This clonotype came up many times. This chain links TRBV7-9 with TRBJ1-1, with D perhaps TRBD1 (6 bases). Germline CDR1 reads SEHNR; CDR2 reads FQNEAQ (reference sequence). V was pared by 3 bases and J by 5 bases, with 10 bases between. There are 13 residues in the CDR3. The CDR3 spells CASSFTGKTEAFF. DNA for the CDR3: TGTGCCAGCAGCTTCACAGGGAAGACTGAAGCTTTCTTT.

This clonotype was seen more than once but under ten times. The chain links TRBV19 to TRBJ2-2, with TRBD2 matching 9 bases. In germline, CDR1 is LNHDA, CDR2 SQIVND (reference sequence). V lost 7 bases to trimming and J lost 6 bases; unmatched junction nucleotides: 15. The CDR3 has 17 amino acids. CDR3: CASTSRGAGGSAGELFF. For the CDR3, the DNA is TGTGCCAGTACCTCACGGGGAGCGGGAGGATCGGCCGGGGAGCTGTTTTTT.

The sample holds many counts of this clonotype. This chain connects TRBV4-1 to TRBJ2-2; unclear D gene. The CDR3 totals 15 residues. CDR1 is MGHRA, CDR2 YSYEKL, per germline. Trimming took off 1 base at V and 4 bases at J, with 10 bases between the two ends. CDR3 region: CASSQAAGFTGELFF. CDR3 sequence (DNA): TGCGCCAGCAGCCAAGCAGCAGGCTTCACCGGGGAGCTGTTTTTT.

This clonotype was found a few times. The genes are TRBV18 and TRBJ1-2, with D tentatively TRBD1 (5 bases). Trimming removed 2 bases at V and 6 bases at J, with 10 bases between. The CDR3 has 13 amino acids. Germline CDR1 is KGHSH and CDR2 is LQKENI. The CDR3 DNA follows: TGTGCCAGCTCACCATCCGGGACTGATGGCTACACCTTC. This translates into CASSPSGTDGYTF.

Ten or more counts support this clonotype. The chain links TRBV20-1 to TRBJ2-3, with TRBD2 matching 7 bases. V lost 2 bases, J lost 3 bases, and 14 bases stayed unmatched. Germline values: CDR1 DFQATT, CDR2 SNEGSKA (reference sequence). The CDR3 has 17 amino acids. CDR3 amino acids: CSARRQRAVGGTDTQYF. CDR3 DNA sequence: TGCAGTGCTAGACGCCAGCGGGCCGTCGGGGGGACAGATACGCAGTATTTT.